The sequence of this TCR beta chain was determined in a study of shared clonotypes between healthy human individuals. The assay was run at deep level. Assay used: immunoSEQ multiplex PCR; TCRdb lists only in-frame clones, some missing. The sample has over a million clones; approximately 80% are singletons. CDR3 length: 16 residues. V trimming: 3 bases; J trimming: 2 bases; junction bases outside the gene matches: 0. Germline V gene data show CDR1 as MNHEY and CDR2 as SMNVEV (reference sequence). This clone was counted a single time. The same CDR3 also results from other DNA sequences found in this sample.

The V and J genes are TRBV27 and TRBJ2-5; 16 positions agree with TRBD2. The receptor was derived from a man aged 18 to 35 in good health. Some clones in this sample may be carry-over from other donors' samples. Sequenced sample: memory CD4+ T cells from PBMCs. The subset denotes: CD45RA-negative fraction. This CDR3 is CASSLGLAGGQETQYF. The CDR3 coding sequence is TGTGCCAGCAGTTTGGGACTAGCGGGAGGGCAAGAGACCCAGTACTTC.